This T cell receptor beta chain was recovered during a study of cytomegalovirus exposure and HLA in healthy donors. Study-level background: It was reported in a later analysis that the same platform had been used for the roughly 130 validation repertoires as for the 666 first-cohort repertoires.

CDR3 length: 13 residues. CDR1 KGHSH and CDR2 LQKENI come from the germline V gene. Trimming removed 3 bases from V and 7 bases from J, with 13 bases in between. A note on this clone: Its matching antigen is unknown.

The study, taken as a whole, reports: The study listed approximately 160 cytomegalovirus-associated TCR beta chains. In a later analysis, first-cohort TCR clusters were found to tend to co-occur in the 100 to 150 validation repertoires. In vitro checks showed that three CMV-associated chains really do target CMV antigens.

Libraries were prepared by immunoSEQ multiplex PCR; TCRdb keeps only in-frame clonotypes and omits some of them. The sample has roughly 100,000 clones, about 95% seen once. The source is a young woman in good health and CMV-seronegative. Material for sequencing was PBMCs. The chain uses TRBV18 and TRBJ2-7, with a tentative D call TRBD2 (5 bases). The CDR3 nucleotides are TGTGCCAGCTCACCGGTCGGAGGCGAGGAGCAGTACTTC. It translates to CASSPVGGEEQYF.